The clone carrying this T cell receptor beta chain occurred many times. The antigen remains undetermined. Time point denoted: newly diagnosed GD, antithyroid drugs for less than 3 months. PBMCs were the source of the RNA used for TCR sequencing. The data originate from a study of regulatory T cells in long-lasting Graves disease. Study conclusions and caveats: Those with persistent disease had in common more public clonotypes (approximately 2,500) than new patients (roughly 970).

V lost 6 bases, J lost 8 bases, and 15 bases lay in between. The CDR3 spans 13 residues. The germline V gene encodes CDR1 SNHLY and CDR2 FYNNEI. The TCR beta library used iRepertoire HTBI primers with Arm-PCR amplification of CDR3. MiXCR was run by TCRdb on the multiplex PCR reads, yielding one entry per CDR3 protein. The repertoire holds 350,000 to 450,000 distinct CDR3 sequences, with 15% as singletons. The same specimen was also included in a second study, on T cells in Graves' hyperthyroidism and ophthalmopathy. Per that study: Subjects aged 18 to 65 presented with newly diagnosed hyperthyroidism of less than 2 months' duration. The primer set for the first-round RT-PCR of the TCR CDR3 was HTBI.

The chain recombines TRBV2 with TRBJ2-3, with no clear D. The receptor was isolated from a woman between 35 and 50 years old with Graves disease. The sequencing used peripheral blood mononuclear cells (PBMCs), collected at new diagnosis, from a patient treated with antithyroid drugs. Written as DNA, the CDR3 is TGTGCCAGCAGCCTTGGGCCGAAGGGTACGCAGTATTTT. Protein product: CASSLGPKGTQYF. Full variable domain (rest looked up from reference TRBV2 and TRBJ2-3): EPEVTQTPSHQVTQMGQEVILRCVPISNHLYFYWYRQILGQKVEFLVSFYNNEISEKSEIFDDQFSVERPDGSNFTLKIRSTKLEDSAMYFCASSLGPKGTQYFGPGTRLTVL.